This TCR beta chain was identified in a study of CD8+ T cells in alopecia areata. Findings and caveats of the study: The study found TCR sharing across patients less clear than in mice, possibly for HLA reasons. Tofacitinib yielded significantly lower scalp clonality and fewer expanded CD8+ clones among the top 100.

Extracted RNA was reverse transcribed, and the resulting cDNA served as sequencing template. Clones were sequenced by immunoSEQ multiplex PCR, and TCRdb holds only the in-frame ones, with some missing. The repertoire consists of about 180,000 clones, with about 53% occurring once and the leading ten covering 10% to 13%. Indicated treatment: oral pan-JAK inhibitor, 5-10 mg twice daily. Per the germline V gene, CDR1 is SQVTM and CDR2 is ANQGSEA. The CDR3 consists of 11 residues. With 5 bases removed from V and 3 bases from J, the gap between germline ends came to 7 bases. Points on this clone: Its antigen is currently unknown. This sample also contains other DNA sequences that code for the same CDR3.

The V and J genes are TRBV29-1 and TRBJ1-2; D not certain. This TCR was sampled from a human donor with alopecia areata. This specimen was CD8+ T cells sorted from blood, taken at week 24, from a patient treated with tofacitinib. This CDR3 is CSVRVDYGYTF. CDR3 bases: TGCAGCGTTCGGGTTGACTATGGCTACACCTTC.